The rows below give T cell receptor beta chains drawn from one sample of a study of vaccination and CD4 T cells after COVID-19. TCRdb redid the calling of the PCR reads with MiXCR, one entry per CDR3 protein. Altogether almost 15,000 distinct CDR3 sequences are present, 21% being singletons, with the ten largest covering around 12%. Their cognate antigens are unknown. Sequences were derived from CD4+ T cells from blood, cultured in vitro, sampled before SARS-CoV-2 vaccination. These receptors were obtained from a human donor who received a COVID-19 vaccine. CDR3s include the opening cysteine and the closing phenylalanine or tryptophan. The D gene is left open where the match is weak. Clone size is not always given. Where it is, it says once, few, many or a class for expanded clones.

d_call: TRBD1; v_call: TRBV5-1; clone_size: .; j_call: TRBJ1-1; cdr3_length: 14; cdr3_nt: TGCGCCAGCAGGGGACAGGGTTATGACACTGAAGCTTTCTTT; cdr3_aa: CASRGQGYDTEAFF
d_call: TRBD2; v_call: TRBV11-3; clone_size: .; j_call: TRBJ2-2; cdr3_length: 18; cdr3_nt: TGTGCCAGCAGCCCGGGGGTAGCGGGGGCCCCGAACACCGGGGAGCTGTTTTTT; cdr3_aa: CASSPGVAGAPNTGELFF
d_call: .; v_call: TRBV29-1; clone_size: .; j_call: TRBJ1-2; cdr3_length: 13; cdr3_nt: TGCAGCGCCGTAATCCCAAGGGGGTGGGGCTACACCTTC; cdr3_aa: CSAVIPRGWGYTF
d_call: .; v_call: TRBV7-2; clone_size: .; j_call: TRBJ2-1; cdr3_length: 13; cdr3_nt: TGTGCCAGCAGTCGGGGACTGTACAATGAGCAGTTCTTC; cdr3_aa: CASSRGLYNEQFF
d_call: TRBD2; v_call: TRBV2; clone_size: .; j_call: TRBJ2-1; cdr3_length: 14; cdr3_nt: TGTGCCAGACAGGGACTAGCGGGGGGCAATGAGCAGTTCTTC; cdr3_aa: CARQGLAGGNEQFF
d_call: .; v_call: TRBV6-1; clone_size: .; j_call: TRBJ1-2; cdr3_length: 14; cdr3_nt: TGTGCCAGCATTGTAGGCAGGGCTAACTATGGCTACACCTTC; cdr3_aa: CASIVGRANYGYTF
d_call: .; v_call: TRBV5-1; clone_size: .; j_call: TRBJ2-5; cdr3_length: 13; cdr3_nt: TGCGCCAGCAGCCAGCCCCCTGTACAGACCCAGTACTTC; cdr3_aa: CASSQPPVQTQYF
d_call: TRBD2; v_call: TRBV5-1; clone_size: few; j_call: TRBJ2-5; cdr3_length: 17; cdr3_nt: TGCGCCAGCAGCCTAGGACTAGCGGGGCGGCCTCAAGAGACCCAGTACTTC; cdr3_aa: CASSLGLAGRPQETQYF
d_call: .; v_call: TRBV6-4; clone_size: .; j_call: TRBJ1-4; cdr3_length: 15; cdr3_nt: TGTGCCCGTATGTTAAACCCTGCAACTAATGAAAAACTGTTTTTT; cdr3_aa: CARMLNPATNEKLFF
d_call: .; v_call: TRBV20-1; clone_size: few; j_call: TRBJ1-1; cdr3_length: 15; cdr3_nt: TGCAGTGCTAGAGCCCGGGACGGGCTCCTTGGGGAAGCTTTCTTT; cdr3_aa: CSARARDGLLGEAFF
d_call: TRBD1; v_call: TRBV6-1; clone_size: few; j_call: TRBJ1-4; cdr3_length: 15; cdr3_nt: TGTGCCAGCAGTCCAGACAGGGGGGATAATGAAAAACTGTTTTTT; cdr3_aa: CASSPDRGDNEKLFF
d_call: TRBD1; v_call: TRBV2; clone_size: few; j_call: TRBJ2-7; cdr3_length: 12; cdr3_nt: TGTGCCAGCCTCGACAGGGTGGGCGAGCAGTACTTC; cdr3_aa: CASLDRVGEQYF
d_call: TRBD1; v_call: TRBV15; clone_size: .; j_call: TRBJ1-5; cdr3_length: 15; cdr3_nt: TGTGCCACCAGCAGAGACGGGACAGGCAATCAGCCCCAGCATTTT; cdr3_aa: CATSRDGTGNQPQHF
d_call: .; v_call: TRBV19; clone_size: medium-sized; j_call: TRBJ2-3; cdr3_length: 15; cdr3_nt: TGTGCCAGTAGTAAGGAGAGGACTAGCACAGATACGCAGTATTTT; cdr3_aa: CASSKERTSTDTQYF
d_call: .; v_call: TRBV12-3/TRBV12-4; clone_size: few; j_call: TRBJ1-1; cdr3_length: 13; cdr3_nt: TGTGCCAGCACCGTAGCGGGGGGCTCTGAAGCTTTCTTT; cdr3_aa: CASTVAGGSEAFF
d_call: TRBD2; v_call: TRBV19; clone_size: .; j_call: TRBJ2-5; cdr3_length: 16; cdr3_nt: TGTGCCAGTAGTTCCCCAGGACTAGCGGGGCGGGAGACCCAGTACTTC; cdr3_aa: CASSSPGLAGRETQYF
d_call: .; v_call: TRBV10-3; clone_size: few; j_call: TRBJ2-7; cdr3_length: 15; cdr3_nt: TGTGCCATCAGTGAGTCCATAGCCGGGGGTTACGAGCAGTACTTC; cdr3_aa: CAISESIAGGYEQYF
d_call: .; v_call: TRBV27; clone_size: few; j_call: TRBJ1-6; cdr3_length: 14; cdr3_nt: TGTGCCAGCTCTTGGAGCTCCTATAATTCACCCCTCCACTTT; cdr3_aa: CASSWSSYNSPLHF
d_call: .; v_call: TRBV5-4; clone_size: few; j_call: TRBJ1-3; cdr3_length: 15; cdr3_nt: TGTGCCAGCAGCTTGGGAGCAGGCCCTGGAAACACCATATATTTT; cdr3_aa: CASSLGAGPGNTIYF
d_call: TRBD1; v_call: TRBV27; clone_size: few; j_call: TRBJ1-6; cdr3_length: 15; cdr3_nt: TGTGCCAGCAGTTTGGGGACAGGGCTTTATTCACCCCTCCACTTT; cdr3_aa: CASSLGTGLYSPLHF
d_call: TRBD1; v_call: TRBV19; clone_size: few; j_call: TRBJ2-7; cdr3_length: 16; cdr3_nt: TGTGCCAGTAGTATACGGGACAGGGGCGAAAACTACGAGCAGTACTTC; cdr3_aa: CASSIRDRGENYEQYF
d_call: TRBD2; v_call: TRBV30; clone_size: few; j_call: TRBJ2-5; cdr3_length: 15; cdr3_nt: TGTGCCTGGAGTGTAGATAGCGGGGGTGGAGAGACCCAGTACTTC; cdr3_aa: CAWSVDSGGGETQYF